The rows below give T cell receptor beta chains drawn from one sample of a study of cytomegalovirus exposure and HLA in healthy donors. Assay used: immunoSEQ multiplex PCR; TCRdb lists only in-frame clones, some missing. The repertoire holds roughly 100,000 clones, with roughly 78% as singletons. The sequenced sample was PBMCs. These receptors came from a middle-aged woman in good health and CMV-seronegative. CDR3s include the opening cysteine and the closing phenylalanine or tryptophan. A D gene is named only where the DNA matches it firmly. Size is stated for part of the rows, as once, few or many counts, or as a class when the clone is expanded.

V gene: TRBV6-4; J gene: TRBJ2-3; D gene: NA; clone size: NA; CDR3 DNA: TGTGCCAGCAGTGATGTCGGTTACGGCACAGATACGCAGTATTTT; CDR3 protein: CASSDVGYGTDTQYF
V gene: TRBV9; J gene: TRBJ2-3; D gene: NA; clone size: NA; CDR3 DNA: TGTGCCAGCAGCCCTCTCTCAGGCCCAGGCACAGATACGCAGTATTTT; CDR3 protein: CASSPLSGPGTDTQYF
V gene: TRBV7-9; J gene: TRBJ2-1; D gene: TRBD2; clone size: NA; CDR3 DNA: TGTTCCAGCAGCTTTGTTCCGGGACTAGCGGGAAGCGAGCAGTTCTTC; CDR3 protein: CSSSFVPGLAGSEQFF
V gene: TRBV28; J gene: TRBJ2-7; D gene: TRBD2; clone size: few; CDR3 DNA: TGTGCCAGCAGTTTAGCTAGCGGGAGGGCCGGGAACGAGCAGTACTTC; CDR3 protein: CASSLASGRAGNEQYF
V gene: TRBV7-9; J gene: TRBJ2-3; D gene: TRBD2; clone size: few; CDR3 DNA: TGTGCCAGCTCCTCGGGATCGGCTAGCGGGAGAACAGATACGCAGTATTTT; CDR3 protein: CASSSGSASGRTDTQYF
V gene: TRBV5-1; J gene: TRBJ1-6; D gene: NA; clone size: few; CDR3 DNA: TGCGCCAGCAGCTTCGACGGGACATCTTCACCCCTCCACTTT; CDR3 protein: CASSFDGTSSPLHF
V gene: TRBV29-1; J gene: TRBJ2-7; D gene: TRBD1; clone size: NA; CDR3 DNA: TGCAGCGCCAACACAGGGGGCTACGAGCAGTACTTC; CDR3 protein: CSANTGGYEQYF
V gene: TRBV9; J gene: TRBJ2-3; D gene: TRBD1; clone size: NA; CDR3 DNA: TGTGCCAGCAGCGTGGTCGACAGGGTCACAGATACGCAGTATTTT; CDR3 protein: CASSVVDRVTDTQYF
V gene: TRBV27; J gene: TRBJ1-1; D gene: TRBD1; clone size: once; CDR3 DNA: TGTGCCAGCAGTAGCCGGACAGGACTGAACACTGAAGCTTTCTTT; CDR3 protein: CASSSRTGLNTEAFF
V gene: TRBV5-4; J gene: TRBJ2-1; D gene: NA; clone size: NA; CDR3 DNA: TGTGCCAGCACTTCTCCAGCGTGGGAGCAGTTCTTC; CDR3 protein: CASTSPAWEQFF
V gene: TRBV25-1; J gene: TRBJ1-4; D gene: NA; clone size: NA; CDR3 DNA: TGTGCCAGCAGTGCCCGGAGGGGTGAAAAACTGTTTTTT; CDR3 protein: CASSARRGEKLFF
V gene: TRBV7-9; J gene: TRBJ1-2; D gene: NA; clone size: NA; CDR3 DNA: TGTGCCAGCAGCCTCGGCGTATCAGGGGAAGGCTACACCTTC; CDR3 protein: CASSLGVSGEGYTF
V gene: TRBV27; J gene: TRBJ2-7; D gene: NA; clone size: few; CDR3 DNA: TGTGCCAGCAGTCCCCGCTTAATCGGCGAGCAGTACTTC; CDR3 protein: CASSPRLIGEQYF
V gene: TRBV7-2; J gene: TRBJ2-4; D gene: TRBD2; clone size: NA; CDR3 DNA: TGTGCCAGCAGCTTAAATAGGGGAGGGAGGGACATTCAGTACTTC; CDR3 protein: CASSLNRGGRDIQYF
V gene: TRBV28; J gene: TRBJ1-2; D gene: NA; clone size: few; CDR3 DNA: TGTGCCAGCAGCCCTCTTCGACAGGTGGGCCTAGGCTACACCTTC; CDR3 protein: CASSPLRQVGLGYTF
V gene: TRBV15; J gene: TRBJ2-4; D gene: TRBD2; clone size: NA; CDR3 DNA: TGTGCCACCAGCAGAGCGCGCGGGAGTGGGGAAAACATTCAGTACTTC; CDR3 protein: CATSRARGSGENIQYF
V gene: TRBV5-4; J gene: TRBJ2-3; D gene: NA; clone size: NA; CDR3 DNA: TGTGCCAGCAGCTTGGCAGACACAGATACGCAGTATTTT; CDR3 protein: CASSLADTDTQYF
V gene: TRBV7-9; J gene: TRBJ1-2; D gene: NA; clone size: NA; CDR3 DNA: TGTGCCAGCAGCCAGCCGGGATACCCGAGGAATGGCTACACCTTC; CDR3 protein: CASSQPGYPRNGYTF
V gene: TRBV28; J gene: TRBJ2-7; D gene: TRBD2; clone size: NA; CDR3 DNA: TGTGCCAGCAGTCCCGACCCCGGGGGACTACGCGAGCAGTACTTC; CDR3 protein: CASSPDPGGLREQYF
V gene: TRBV7-6; J gene: TRBJ1-2; D gene: NA; clone size: NA; CDR3 DNA: TGTGCCAGCAGCTTAGTTCTGGGCAGGAACTCCGCCAGTGGCTACACCTTC; CDR3 protein: CASSLVLGRNSASGYTF
V gene: TRBV6-6; J gene: TRBJ2-1; D gene: NA; clone size: once; CDR3 DNA: TGTGCCAGCAGTTACTCGATTGGAGGCAATGAGCAGTTCTTC; CDR3 protein: CASSYSIGGNEQFF
V gene: TRBV28; J gene: TRBJ1-3; D gene: NA; clone size: NA; CDR3 DNA: TGTGCCAGCAGCCCGGGGAATGCTGGAAACACCATATATTTT; CDR3 protein: CASSPGNAGNTIYF
V gene: TRBV29-1; J gene: TRBJ1-1; D gene: TRBD1; clone size: NA; CDR3 DNA: TGCAGCGTCAGACAGGGAGGAGAGAACACTGAAGCTTTCTTT; CDR3 protein: CSVRQGGENTEAFF
V gene: TRBV5-4; J gene: TRBJ1-1; D gene: NA; clone size: NA; CDR3 DNA: TGTGCCAGCAGCTTGACACGGAACACTGAAGCTTTCTTT; CDR3 protein: CASSLTRNTEAFF
V gene: TRBV7-6; J gene: TRBJ1-1; D gene: TRBD1; clone size: once; CDR3 DNA: TGTGCCAGCAGTCTACAGGGGGCGGGGACTGAAGCTTTCTTT; CDR3 protein: CASSLQGAGTEAFF
V gene: TRBV10-3; J gene: TRBJ2-1; D gene: TRBD2; clone size: NA; CDR3 DNA: TGTGCCATCAGTGGACTAGCGGGAGGTGACGAGCAGTTCTTC; CDR3 protein: CAISGLAGGDEQFF
V gene: TRBV5-4; J gene: TRBJ2-7; D gene: NA; clone size: NA; CDR3 DNA: TGTGCCAGCAGGAAGAGGGAGGATAGCTACGAGCAGTACTTC; CDR3 protein: CASRKREDSYEQYF
V gene: TRBV27; J gene: TRBJ2-7; D gene: TRBD2; clone size: NA; CDR3 DNA: TGTGCCAGCAGTTTATCGGCGGGAGGGACCTACGAGCAGTACTTC; CDR3 protein: CASSLSAGGTYEQYF
V gene: TRBV27; J gene: TRBJ2-4; D gene: NA; clone size: few; CDR3 DNA: TGTGCCAGCAGCCCCCACCTAGGCATTCAGTACTTC; CDR3 protein: CASSPHLGIQYF
V gene: TRBV27; J gene: TRBJ1-1; D gene: NA; clone size: NA; CDR3 DNA: TGTGCCAGCAGTTTACCACAGGGTCGAGCTTTCTTT; CDR3 protein: CASSLPQGRAFF
V gene: TRBV27; J gene: TRBJ2-7; D gene: TRBD2; clone size: NA; CDR3 DNA: TGTGCCAGCAGTTCCCGGACTAGCGCAAACTACGAGCAGTACTTC; CDR3 protein: CASSSRTSANYEQYF
V gene: TRBV10-3; J gene: TRBJ2-7; D gene: NA; clone size: NA; CDR3 DNA: TGTGCCTCCACCCACTCGAACGAGCAGTACTTC; CDR3 protein: CASTHSNEQYF
V gene: TRBV19; J gene: TRBJ2-2; D gene: TRBD2; clone size: NA; CDR3 DNA: TGTGCCAGTGTTAGGCACCCTGGGACTAGCGGGAACACCGGGGAGCTGTTTTTT; CDR3 protein: CASVRHPGTSGNTGELFF
V gene: TRBV4-2; J gene: TRBJ2-2; D gene: NA; clone size: NA; CDR3 DNA: TGTGCCAGCAGCCAAGAGGTGATTGCGGACACCGGGGAGCTGTTTTTT; CDR3 protein: CASSQEVIADTGELFF
V gene: TRBV7-2; J gene: TRBJ2-7; D gene: NA; clone size: NA; CDR3 DNA: TGTGCCAGCAGCCTAACAGGGAGCTCCTACGAGCAGTACTTC; CDR3 protein: CASSLTGSSYEQYF
V gene: TRBV7-3; J gene: TRBJ1-1; D gene: NA; clone size: NA; CDR3 DNA: TGTGCCAGCAGCTTAATGCTCGGGTCGGAGACTGAAGCTTTCTTT; CDR3 protein: CASSLMLGSETEAFF
V gene: TRBV7-7; J gene: TRBJ2-1; D gene: NA; clone size: NA; CDR3 DNA: TGTGCTAGCAGCTTAGCGGAGACGATTTTCGATGAGCAGTTCTTC; CDR3 protein: CASSLAETIFDEQFF
V gene: TRBV11-3; J gene: TRBJ1-2; D gene: TRBD1; clone size: once; CDR3 DNA: TGTGCCAGCAGCTTCTTTAAGGGGGCCCTACACTATGGCTACACCTTC; CDR3 protein: CASSFFKGALHYGYTF
V gene: TRBV7-8; J gene: TRBJ1-5; D gene: NA; clone size: NA; CDR3 DNA: TGTGCCAGCAGCTTAGTCGGGGAGACAGGACAGAATCAGCCCCAGCATTTT; CDR3 protein: CASSLVGETGQNQPQHF
V gene: TRBV18; J gene: TRBJ2-7; D gene: TRBD2; clone size: few; CDR3 DNA: TGTGCCAGCTCACGGCGTATGGGACTATCGTACGAGCAGTACTTC; CDR3 protein: CASSRRMGLSYEQYF
V gene: TRBV11-2; J gene: TRBJ2-3; D gene: NA; clone size: NA; CDR3 DNA: TGTGCCAGCAGTAACAGGTTCACCACAGATACGCAGTATTTT; CDR3 protein: CASSNRFTTDTQYF
V gene: TRBV4-1; J gene: TRBJ1-3; D gene: TRBD1; clone size: NA; CDR3 DNA: TGCGCCAGCAGCCAAGAAAGGGGGCCCGGAAACACCATATATTTT; CDR3 protein: CASSQERGPGNTIYF
V gene: TRBV18; J gene: TRBJ2-5; D gene: TRBD1; clone size: few; CDR3 DNA: TGTGCCAGCTCATCCGGGACAGGGTTAGGCCAAGAGACCCAGTACTTC; CDR3 protein: CASSSGTGLGQETQYF
V gene: TRBV7-2; J gene: TRBJ2-1; D gene: NA; clone size: few; CDR3 DNA: TGTGCCAGCGGTTCCGTCCCGGTTAATGAGCAGTTCTTC; CDR3 protein: CASGSVPVNEQFF
V gene: TRBV15; J gene: TRBJ1-5; D gene: TRBD1; clone size: NA; CDR3 DNA: TGTGCCACCTCCGTGATGACAGGGAATCAGCCCCAGCATTTT; CDR3 protein: CATSVMTGNQPQHF
V gene: TRBV7-9; J gene: TRBJ2-1; D gene: TRBD2; clone size: NA; CDR3 DNA: TGTGCCAGCAGCTTAGCGGGACTAGACTACAATGAGCAGTTCTTC; CDR3 protein: CASSLAGLDYNEQFF
V gene: TRBV18; J gene: TRBJ2-1; D gene: NA; clone size: NA; CDR3 DNA: TGTGCCAGCTCACCCTTGGGGCCCCGAGCCTACAATGAGCAGTTCTTC; CDR3 protein: CASSPLGPRAYNEQFF
V gene: TRBV21-1; J gene: TRBJ2-3; D gene: NA; clone size: NA; CDR3 DNA: TGTGCCAGCAGTCACCGGCAGGATCCGAGCTCCGGCACAGATACGCAGTATTTT; CDR3 protein: CASSHRQDPSSGTDTQYF
V gene: TRBV10-3; J gene: TRBJ2-6; D gene: NA; clone size: few; CDR3 DNA: TGTGCCATCAGTATTACAGCTTATTACTCTGGGGCCAACGTCCTGACTTTC; CDR3 protein: CAISITAYYSGANVLTF